The 19 T cell receptor beta chains below all came from one sample that was sequenced in a study of breast tumors, draining lymph nodes, adjacent tissues. Each CDR3 protein is one row after TCRdb ran MiXCR on the multiplex PCR reads. In the table there are about 53,000 distinct CDR3 sequences, approximately 45% of which are singletons. Sequencing used breast tumor tissue. The receptors shown here come from a female donor with breast cancer. Some clones in this sample may be carry-over from other donors' samples.

The chain joins TRBV30 to TRBJ2-1, with TRBD2 matching over 12 bases. Losses at the gene ends were 0 bases for V and 6 bases for J; bases not matched to a gene: 9. This CDR3 has 17 residues. Germline CDR1 GTSNPN, CDR2 SVGIG (reference sequence). The CDR3: CAWSVPPSGRAGNEQFF. The CDR3, as DNA: TGTGCCTGGAGTGTCCCACCTAGCGGGAGGGCCGGCAATGAGCAGTTCTTC.

The sample holds many counts of this clonotype. The rearrangement links TRBV19 to TRBJ1-5; D not certain. Trimming took off 3 bases at V and 2 bases at J, with 8 bases between the two ends. The germline V gene encodes CDR1 LNHDA and CDR2 SQIVND (reference sequence). The CDR3 covers 14 residues. The CDR3 sequence: CASSIGVGNQPQHF. The CDR3 DNA reads TGTGCCAGTAGTATCGGGGTTGGCAATCAGCCCCAGCATTTT.

This clonotype was seen more than once but under ten times. The rearrangement uses TRBV7-8 and TRBJ1-1, with TRBD1 matching over 7 bases. The CDR3 covers 14 residues. V shed 3 bases and J 4 bases; nucleotides not matched to a gene: 5. Germline CDR1 reads SGHVS; CDR2 reads FQNEAQ. CDR3 nucleotides: TGTGCCAGCAGCTTTCGTACAGGGGCCACTGAAGCTTTCTTT. Amino acid sequence: CASSFRTGATEAFF.

A remark on this clonotype: One end of the junction does not line up with germline, which may come from a read error. V usage is TRBV7-2 and J usage is TRBJ1-5, with 7 bases aligning to TRBD1. CDR3 length: 12 amino acids. CDR1 and CDR2 (germline): SGHTA, FQGNSA. CDR3 nucleotides: TGTGTCAGCAGGCTACAGGGGCAGCCCCAGCATTTT. Translation gives CVSRLQGQPQHF.

This clonotype was observed many times. The rearrangement links TRBV28 to TRBJ2-7; a weak D match, TRBD2 (7 bases). This CDR3 region has 17 residues. Germline V gives CDR1 MDHEN, CDR2 SYDVKM. Trimming took off 3 bases at V and 0 bases at J, with 18 bases between the two ends. The CDR3 coding sequence is TGTGCCAGCAGTTTGGGGGGGGGGCGGAAGAGCTCCTACGAGCAGTACTTC. Its translation: CASSLGGGRKSSYEQYF. Filled out from reference TRBV28 and TRBJ2-7, the complete variable domain reads DVKVTQSSRYLVKRTGEKVFLECVQDMDHENMFWYRQDPGLGLRLIYFSYDVKMKEKGDIPEGYSVSREKKERFSLILESASTNQTSMYLCASSLGGGRKSSYEQYFGPGTRLTVT.

This clonotype occurred many times. The V and J genes are TRBV28 and TRBJ2-3; D is unclear. V lost 3 bases and J 4 bases, leaving 11 bases between the germline ends. Germline-derived CDR1 and CDR2 are MDHEN and SYDVKM. CDR3 length equals 14 residues. The CDR3 nucleotides read TGTGCCAGCAGTTTTTCAAGAAATTCAGATACGCAGTATTTT. Translation: CASSFSRNSDTQYF.

Many counts were recorded for this clonotype. The genes are TRBV2 and TRBJ1-2; D remains unclear. V was pared by 7 bases and J by 6 bases, with 21 bases between. The germline CDR1 and CDR2 sequences are SNHLY and FYNNEI. CDR3 length equals 15 residues. CDR3 amino acids: CASIGLRRGLDGYTF. In DNA form, the CDR3 reads TGTGCCAGCATTGGGCTGAGGAGAGGACTGGATGGCTACACCTTC.

This clonotype has ten or more counts. This chain links TRBV19 with TRBJ2-1; D call uncertain. V was clipped by 5 bases and J by 0 bases, with 8 bases between them. This CDR3 has 14 amino acids. Germline V gives CDR1 LNHDA, CDR2 SQIVND (reference sequence). The CDR3 bases are TGTGCCAGTAGTGCGGTAAGCTCCTACAATGAGCAGTTCTTC. Its translation: CASSAVSSYNEQFF.

The chain employs TRBV29-1 and TRBJ2-5; D is undetermined. The CDR3 consists of 14 residues. Trimming pared 5 bases from V and 0 bases from J, leaving 13 bases between. CDR1 and CDR2 from the germline V gene are SQVTM and ANQGSEA. The CDR3 DNA reads as TGCAGCGTTAGACGCAGCAGAAACCAAGAGACCCAGTACTTC. The encoded protein is CSVRRSRNQETQYF.

This clonotype was seen only once. The chain employs TRBV24-1 and TRBJ2-1, with D possibly TRBD2 on 5 matching bases. Per the germline V gene, CDR1 is KGHDR and CDR2 is SFDVKD. V dropped 11 bases and J dropped 4 bases, with 11 bases sitting between them. CDR3 length: 12 residues. The DNA of the CDR3 is TGTGCCAACAGAGAGGGATACAATGAGCAGTTCTTC. It translates to CANREGYNEQFF.

This clonotype was seen repeatedly, ten times or more. This chain joins TRBV29-1 and TRBJ2-5, with unresolved D. The V end was cut by 4 bases, the J end by 5 bases, with 11 bases between. This CDR3 region has 12 residues. Germline CDR1 SQVTM, CDR2 ANQGSEA. CDR3 coding DNA: TGCAGCGTTGTAGAAAACAAGGAGACCCAGTACTTC. Its protein is CSVVENKETQYF.

This clonotype was counted ten times or more. The genes are TRBV28 and TRBJ2-5; 11 bases fit TRBD2. The CDR3 is made up of 15 amino acids. Trimming at V came to 5 bases and at J to 4 bases, leaving 6 bases not matched to a gene. Germline CDR1 MDHEN, CDR2 SYDVKM. The CDR3: CASSRVTSGRETQYF. Written as DNA, the CDR3 is TGTGCCAGCAGTCGCGTAACTAGCGGGAGAGAGACCCAGTACTTC.

This chain's CDR3 is CASSGGTSGKETQYF. In DNA, the CDR3 is TGTGCCAGCAGCGGTGGGACTAGCGGGAAGGAGACCCAGTACTTC. The genes are TRBV9 and TRBJ2-5; 13 positions agree with TRBD2. V was pared by 3 bases and J by 5 bases, with 4 bases of the junction left unmatched. Per germline, CDR1 SGDLS and CDR2 YYNGEE. The CDR3 extends over 15 amino acids.

This clonotype was seen more than once but under ten times. The V and J genes are TRBV15 and TRBJ2-1; 9 bases fit TRBD2. CDR3 size: 11 residues. The V segment lost 7 bases and the J segment 13 bases; nucleotides outside the gene matches: 5. Germline lookup yields CDR1 LNHNV and CDR2 YYDKDF (reference sequence). CDR3 region: CATKGREGQFF. DNA for the CDR3: TGTGCCACCAAGGGGCGGGAGGGTCAGTTCTTC.

This clonotype appeared many times. The chain has TRBV6-5 and TRBJ2-6, with D possibly being TRBD1 or TRBD2 (5 bases each). Germline lookup yields CDR1 MNHEY and CDR2 SVGAGI. There are 18 residues in the CDR3. V shed 0 bases and J shed 2 bases, with 14 bases lying between them. The CDR3 DNA sequence: TGTGCCAGCAGTTACTCGCGAAGGGACGGCGCTGGGGCCAACGTCCTGACTTTC. Translating it yields CASSYSRRDGAGANVLTF.

At least ten counts were recorded for this clonotype. This rearrangement joins TRBV30 to TRBJ1-2; D call uncertain. Germline V gene sequence: CDR1 GTSNPN, CDR2 SVGIG (reference sequence). The CDR3 is made up of 14 amino acids. The V end lost 5 bases, the J end lost 5 bases, and 18 bases lay between the germline ends. Written as DNA, the CDR3 is TGTGCCTGGTATGCGGAGAACCACCTTTATGGCTACACCTTC. Amino acid sequence: CAWYAENHLYGYTF.

This clonotype has ten or more counts. The chain has TRBV19 and TRBJ2-5; the match to TRBD1 covers 9 bases. V shed 8 bases, J shed 5 bases, and the junction held 12 bases outside the gene matches. The CDR3 is made up of 15 amino acids. Germline values: CDR1 LNHDA, CDR2 SQIVND (reference sequence). The CDR3 loop reads CASSPGTGWGETQYF. As DNA, the CDR3 is TGTGCCAGTTCACCCGGGACAGGGTGGGGGGAGACCCAGTACTTC.

The chain joins TRBV5-4 to TRBJ1-2; 8 bases align to TRBD1. V shed 3 bases, J shed 8 bases, and the junction held 6 bases outside the gene matches. The germline V gene has CDR1 SGHNT and CDR2 YYREEE (reference sequence). This CDR3 has 13 residues. CDR3 in DNA: TGTGCCAGCAGCTCCCAGACAGGGGACGGCTACACCTTC. Translation: CASSSQTGDGYTF. Full variable domain (remainder filled in from reference TRBV5-4 and TRBJ1-2): ETGVTQSPTHLIKTRGQQVTLRCSSQSGHNTVSWYQQALGQGPQFIFQYYREEENGRGNFPPRFSGLQFPNYSSELNVNALELDDSALYLCASSSQTGDGYTFGSGTRLTVV.

The chain employs TRBV10-2 and TRBJ1-3; D ambiguous. Looked up from germline, CDR1 is WSHSY and CDR2 is SAAADI. This CDR3 has 18 residues. V gave up 0 bases and J gave up 2 bases, with 17 bases separating them. CDR3: CASSESSIRGRTGNTIYF. The DNA for the CDR3 is TGCGCCAGCAGTGAGTCCTCTATCCGGGGTAGGACTGGAAACACCATATATTTT.